This T cell receptor beta chain was observed in a study of T cells after yellow fever vaccination. Across the study: SMART-Seq v4 Ultra Low Input prepared the low-cell-number fractions.

Germline V CDR1 and CDR2: MNHEY, SVGAGI. V lost 4 bases to trimming and J lost 3 bases, with 15 bases between them. This CDR3 region has 15 residues. As TCR cDNA was made by 5'RACE template switching, a universal primer site and UMIs were added. Using its own MiXCR run on the 5' RACE reads, TCRdb lists one record per CDR3 protein. The sample gives a few hundred thousand distinct CDR3 sequences, about 6.6% of which show up once; roughly 19% is in the top ten. The clonotype originates from a man aged 18 to 35 who received the YFV17D yellow fever vaccine. This chain connects TRBV6-5 to TRBJ1-2; weak D call: TRBD1 (5 bases). Sample: PBMCs, taken roughly 47 days after the first yellow fever vaccination. This CDR3 reads CASSSVLETDYGYTF. The CDR3 region has the DNA TGTGCCAGCAGTTCCGTCCTCGAGACAGACTATGGCTACACCTTC.